This T cell receptor (beta chain) was identified during a study of cytomegalovirus exposure and HLA in healthy donors. A word on this clone: Its antigen remains unknown.

Use of 60 Vbeta and 13 Jbeta primers characterized the PCR. The repertoire was sequenced with immunoSEQ multiplex PCR; TCRdb's copy has only in-frame clones and lacks some. The sample shows more than 100,000 clones, approximately 80% of them seen only once. Study results and limitations: Analysis was carried out at a later point, and it linked a missense DCLRE1C variant to TCR beta V- and J-gene trimming. Later work showed greater clonal expansion in HLA-associated TCR beta chains than in equally common others. DRB1 had the most TCR associations and HLA-C the fewest, a later analysis found, with rates varying by HLA locus.

The CDR3 spans 15 residues. With V trimmed by 7 bases and J by 8 bases, 9 bases remained unmatched. Per the germline V gene, CDR1 is LNHDA and CDR2 is SQIVND (reference sequence). The source material was PBMCs. The receptor was derived from a human donor in good health. This sequence joins TRBV19 and TRBJ1-4; 11 positions agree with TRBD1. The CDR3: CASTPGGTGGEKLFF. The DNA of the CDR3 is TGTGCCAGTACCCCAGGGGGGACAGGGGGGGAAAAACTGTTTTTT.